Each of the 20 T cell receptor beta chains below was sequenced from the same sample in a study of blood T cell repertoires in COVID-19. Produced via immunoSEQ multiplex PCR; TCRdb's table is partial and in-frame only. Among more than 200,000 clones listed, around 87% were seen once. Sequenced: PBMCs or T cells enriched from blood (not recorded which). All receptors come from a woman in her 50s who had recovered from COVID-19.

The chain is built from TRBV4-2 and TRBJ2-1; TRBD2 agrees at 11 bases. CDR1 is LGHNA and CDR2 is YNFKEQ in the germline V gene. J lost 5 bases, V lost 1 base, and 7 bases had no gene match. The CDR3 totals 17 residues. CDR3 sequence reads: CASSQVDRLAGNNEQFF. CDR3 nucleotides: TGTGCCAGCAGCCAAGTAGATCGACTAGCGGGAAACAATGAGCAGTTCTTC.

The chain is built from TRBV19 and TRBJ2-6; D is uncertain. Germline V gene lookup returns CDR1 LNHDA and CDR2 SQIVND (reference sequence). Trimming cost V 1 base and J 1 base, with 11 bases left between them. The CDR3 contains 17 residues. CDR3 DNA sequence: TGTGCCAGTAGTATAGGCAGGCCCTTATCTGGGGCCAACGTCCTGACTTTC. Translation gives CASSIGRPLSGANVLTF.

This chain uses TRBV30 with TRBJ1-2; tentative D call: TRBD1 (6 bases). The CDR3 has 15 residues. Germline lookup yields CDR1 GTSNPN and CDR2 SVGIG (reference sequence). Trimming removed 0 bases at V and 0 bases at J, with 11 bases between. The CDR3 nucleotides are TGTGCCTGGAGTGTAAGAGGGGGTACTAACTATGGCTACACCTTC. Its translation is CAWSVRGGTNYGYTF. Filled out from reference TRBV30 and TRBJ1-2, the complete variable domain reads SQTIHQWPATLVQPVGSPLSLECTVEGTSNPNLYWYRQAAGRGLQLLFYSVGIGQISSEVPQNLSASRPQDRQFILSSKKLLLSDSGFYLCAWSVRGGTNYGYTFGSGTRLTVV.

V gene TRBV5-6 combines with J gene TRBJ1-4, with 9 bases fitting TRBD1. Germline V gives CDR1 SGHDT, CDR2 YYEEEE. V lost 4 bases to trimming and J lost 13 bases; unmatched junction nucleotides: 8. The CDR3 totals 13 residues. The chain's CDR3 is CASSQGQGQRLFF. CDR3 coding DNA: TGTGCCAGCAGCCAAGGACAGGGGCAAAGACTGTTTTTT.

The CDR3 DNA reads as TGTGCTAGTGGTTTGGCAAGGGGTAATGGCTACACCTTC. This sequence encodes CASGLARGNGYTF. The rearrangement uses TRBV12-5 and TRBJ1-2; D possibly corresponds to TRBD1 (5 bases). Germline V gene sequence: CDR1 LGHNT, CDR2 FRNRAP. V lost 1 base to trimming and J lost 6 bases, with 9 bases between them. The CDR3 is made up of 13 amino acids. Combining the CDR3 with reference TRBV12-5 and TRBJ1-2 gives the whole variable domain DARVTQTPRHKVTEMGQEVTMRCQPILGHNTVFWYRQTMMQGLELLAYFRNRAPLDDSGMPKDRFSAEMPDATLATLKIQPSEPRDSAVYFCASGLARGNGYTFGSGTRLTVV.

CDR3 coding DNA: TGTGCCAGCGACCCCGGGGGGTCAGATACGCAGTATTTT. Encoded protein: CASDPGGSDTQYF. The J gene is TRBJ2-3, the V gene TRBV2; 7 positions match TRBD2. With 8 bases clipped from V and 4 bases from J, the junction kept 6 bases outside the gene matches. The CDR3 has 13 amino acids. The germline V gene encodes CDR1 SNHLY and CDR2 FYNNEI.

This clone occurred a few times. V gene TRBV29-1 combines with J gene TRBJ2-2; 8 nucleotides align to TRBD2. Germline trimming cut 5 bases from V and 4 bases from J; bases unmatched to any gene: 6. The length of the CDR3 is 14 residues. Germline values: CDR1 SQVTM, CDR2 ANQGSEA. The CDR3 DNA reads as TGCAGCGTTAAAAGCGGGAGCGCCACCGGGGAGCTGTTTTTT. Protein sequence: CSVKSGSATGELFF.

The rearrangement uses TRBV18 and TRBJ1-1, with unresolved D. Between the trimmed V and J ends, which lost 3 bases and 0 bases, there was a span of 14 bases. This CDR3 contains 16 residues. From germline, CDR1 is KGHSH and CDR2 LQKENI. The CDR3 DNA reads TGTGCCAGCTCACCCACCGTTACACAAATGAACACTGAAGCTTTCTTT. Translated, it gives CASSPTVTQMNTEAFF.

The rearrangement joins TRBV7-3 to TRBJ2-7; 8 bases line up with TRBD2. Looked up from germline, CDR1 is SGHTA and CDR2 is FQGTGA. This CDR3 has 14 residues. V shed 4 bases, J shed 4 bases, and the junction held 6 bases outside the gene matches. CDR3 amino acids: CASSSSGRGYEQYF. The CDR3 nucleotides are TGTGCCAGCAGCTCGAGCGGGAGAGGTTACGAGCAGTACTTC.

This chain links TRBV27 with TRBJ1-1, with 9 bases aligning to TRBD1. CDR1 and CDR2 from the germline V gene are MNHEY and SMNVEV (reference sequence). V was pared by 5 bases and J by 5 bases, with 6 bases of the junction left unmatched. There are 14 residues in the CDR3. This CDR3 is CASSRGTGFTEAFF. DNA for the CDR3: TGTGCCAGCAGTAGGGGGACAGGGTTTACTGAAGCTTTCTTT.

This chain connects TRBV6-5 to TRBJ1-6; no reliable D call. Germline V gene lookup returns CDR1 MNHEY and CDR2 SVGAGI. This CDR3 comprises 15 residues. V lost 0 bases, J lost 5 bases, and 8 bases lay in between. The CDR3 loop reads CASSYSRQNNSPLHF. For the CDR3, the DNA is TGTGCCAGCAGTTACTCCAGGCAAAATAATTCACCCCTCCACTTT.

The CDR3 bases are TGTGCCAGCAGCCCCACCGGGACAGGGTTGGACGAAAAACTGTTTTTT. Translated, it gives CASSPTGTGLDEKLFF. The gene calls are TRBV5-4 and TRBJ1-4, with 9 bases aligning to TRBD1. Germline trimming cut 4 bases from V and 8 bases from J; bases unmatched to any gene: 12. CDR1 and CDR2 from the germline V gene are SGHNT and YYREEE (reference sequence). The CDR3 sequence is 16 residues long.

For the CDR3, the DNA is TGTGCCAGCAGCCAAGATTGGCGGGGCGAGCAGTACTTC. Protein sequence: CASSQDWRGEQYF. The V gene is TRBV3-1 (or the pseudogene TRBV3-2), the J gene TRBJ2-7; maybe TRBD2 (6 bases). This CDR3 contains 13 residues. Deletions cut 0 bases from V and 6 bases from J, with 9 bases between. The germline CDR1 and CDR2 sequences are LGHDT and YNNKEL (reference sequence).

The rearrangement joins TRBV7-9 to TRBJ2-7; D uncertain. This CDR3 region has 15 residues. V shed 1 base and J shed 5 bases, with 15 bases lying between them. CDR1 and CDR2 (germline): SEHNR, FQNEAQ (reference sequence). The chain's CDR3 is CASSLVGGLLDEQYF. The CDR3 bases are TGTGCCAGCAGCTTAGTTGGTGGGCTCTTGGACGAGCAGTACTTC.

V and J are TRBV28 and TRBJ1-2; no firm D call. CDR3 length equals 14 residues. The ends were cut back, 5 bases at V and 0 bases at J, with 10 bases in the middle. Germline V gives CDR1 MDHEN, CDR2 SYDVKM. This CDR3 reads CASSGEQANYGYTF. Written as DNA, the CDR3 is TGTGCCAGCAGTGGGGAGCAAGCTAACTATGGCTACACCTTC.

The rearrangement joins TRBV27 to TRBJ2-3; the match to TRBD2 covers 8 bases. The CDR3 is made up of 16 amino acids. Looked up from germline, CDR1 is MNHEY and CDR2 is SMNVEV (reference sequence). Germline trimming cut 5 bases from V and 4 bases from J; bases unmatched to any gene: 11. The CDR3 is CASSRSGSWGADTQYF. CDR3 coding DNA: TGTGCCAGCAGTAGGAGCGGGAGCTGGGGCGCAGATACGCAGTATTTT.

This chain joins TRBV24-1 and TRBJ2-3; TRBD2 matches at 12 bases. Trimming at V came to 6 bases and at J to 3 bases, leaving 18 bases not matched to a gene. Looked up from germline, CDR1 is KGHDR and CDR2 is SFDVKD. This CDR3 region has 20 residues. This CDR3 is CATSTSETSGSWLLTDTQYF. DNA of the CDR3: TGTGCCACCAGTACGAGTGAGACTAGCGGGAGCTGGCTTTTAACAGATACGCAGTATTTT.

CDR3 nucleotide sequence: TGTGCCTATGGGGACAGGGTTAATCAGCCCCAGCATTTT. Translation: CAYGDRVNQPQHF. The V call is TRBV30, the J call TRBJ1-5; 9 nucleotides match TRBD1. V lost 7 bases and J lost 4; bases outside the gene matches: 5. This CDR3 region has 13 residues. The germline CDR1 and CDR2 sequences are GTSNPN and SVGIG (reference sequence).

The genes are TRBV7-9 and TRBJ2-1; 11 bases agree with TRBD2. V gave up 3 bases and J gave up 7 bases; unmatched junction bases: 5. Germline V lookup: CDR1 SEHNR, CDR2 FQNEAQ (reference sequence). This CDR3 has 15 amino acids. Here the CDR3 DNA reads TGTGCCAGCAGCTTTAGCGGGAGGGCCGGGAATGAGCAGTTCTTC. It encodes CASSFSGRAGNEQFF.

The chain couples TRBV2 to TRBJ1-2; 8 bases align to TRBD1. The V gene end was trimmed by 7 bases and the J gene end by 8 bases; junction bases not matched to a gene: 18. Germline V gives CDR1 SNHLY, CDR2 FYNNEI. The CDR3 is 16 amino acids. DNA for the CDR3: TGTGCCAGCACGCCCACAGGGGGAAGGCCTCTTCCAGGCTACACCTTC. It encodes CASTPTGGRPLPGYTF.